This T cell receptor beta chain was sequenced during a study of beta chain features in type 1 diabetes. Notes on the study in general: Shortening of TCRB CDR3s, moderate but significant, appeared in all four CD4+ subsets of Type 1 diabetes patients. The naive, central memory and Treg TCRB repertoires showed an apparent similarity that was greater among patients than among healthy donors.

With 0 bases clipped from V and 3 bases from J, the junction kept 5 bases outside the gene matches. There are 16 residues in the CDR3. Germline CDR1 reads SGDLS; CDR2 reads YYNGEE. With respect to this clone: Its target is unknown.

Expressed TCRB transcripts got sequenced, as all isolated RNA was reverse transcribed. Method: immunoSEQ multiplex PCR; TCRdb's copy keeps in-frame clones and lacks some. The table lists about 260,000 clones, about a fifth of them singletons. The receptor comes from a woman in her forties with type 1 diabetes. The chain is built from TRBV9 and TRBJ1-4; 7 bases match TRBD1. The sequenced sample was naive CD4+ T cells from blood. CDR3 protein: CASSVEGTVPNEKLFF. In DNA form, the CDR3 reads TGTGCCAGCAGCGTAGAGGGGACAGTACCTAATGAAAAACTGTTTTTT.